This TCR beta chain stems from a study of blood T cell repertoires in COVID-19. Study-wide background: Samples came from the United States, Italy and Spain, spanning acute and convalescent COVID-19. PBMCs, B-cell-depleted T cells, or T cells were the source of the cDNA or gDNA that made up the material.

The CDR3 totals 14 residues. Trimming pared 4 bases from V and 5 bases from J, leaving 16 bases between. The germline V gene has CDR1 SGHRS and CDR2 YFSETQ. Original processing notes: How many nucleated cells were present was estimated from reference gene primer amplification. Using immunoSEQ multiplex PCR, the repertoire was profiled, and TCRdb retains in-frame clones only, with some absent. V and J calls and clone size are as listed in that table; D and trimming were resolved from the DNA. Among roughly 120,000 clones listed, roughly 79% were seen once. This clone is a singleton in its sample. The sequence was obtained from a man aged 65-85 years with acute or convalescent COVID-19. Sequencing input: peripheral blood. The rearrangement uses TRBV5-1 and TRBJ2-7, with TRBD2 as a possible D gene (6 bases). The CDR3 nucleotides are TGCGCCAGCAGCCCTTTGACCGGGACTGACGAGCAGTACTTC. Translating it yields CASSPLTGTDEQYF. The full variable domain, its missing parts supplied by reference TRBV5-1 and TRBJ2-7, is KAGVTQTPRYLIKTRGQQVTLSCSPISGHRSVSWYQQTPGQGLQFLFEYFSETQRNKGNFPGRFSGRQFSNSRSEMNVSTLELGDSALYLCASSPLTGTDEQYFGPGTRLTVT.